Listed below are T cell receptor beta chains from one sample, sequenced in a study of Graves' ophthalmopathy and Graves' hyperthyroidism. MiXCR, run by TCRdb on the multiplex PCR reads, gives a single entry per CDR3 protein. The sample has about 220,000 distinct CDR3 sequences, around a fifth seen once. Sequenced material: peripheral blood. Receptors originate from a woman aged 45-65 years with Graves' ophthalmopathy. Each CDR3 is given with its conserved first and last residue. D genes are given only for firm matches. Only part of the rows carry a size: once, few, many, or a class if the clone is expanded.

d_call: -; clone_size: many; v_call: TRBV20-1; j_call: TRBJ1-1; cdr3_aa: CSARDRTVNEAFF; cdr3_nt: TGCAGTGCTAGAGATCGAACGGTTAATGAAGCTTTCTTT
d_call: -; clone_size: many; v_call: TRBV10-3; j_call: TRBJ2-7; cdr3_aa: CAISEPTGTRGYEQYF; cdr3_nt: TGTGCCATCAGTGAGCCCACCGGGACGCGGGGTTACGAGCAGTACTTC
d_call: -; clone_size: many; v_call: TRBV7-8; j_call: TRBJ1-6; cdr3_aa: CASRTRTGGNYNSPLHF; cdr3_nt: TGTGCCAGCAGGACAAGAACGGGGGGGAACTATAATTCACCCCTCCACTTT
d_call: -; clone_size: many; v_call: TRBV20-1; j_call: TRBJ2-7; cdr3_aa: CSAATNEQYF; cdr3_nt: TGCAGTGCTGCTACAAACGAGCAGTACTTC
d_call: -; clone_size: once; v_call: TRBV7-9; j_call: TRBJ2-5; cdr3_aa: CASSLHRQGPRETQYF; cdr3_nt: TGTGCCAGCAGCCTCCACCGGCAGGGTCCGCGAGAGACCCAGTACTTC
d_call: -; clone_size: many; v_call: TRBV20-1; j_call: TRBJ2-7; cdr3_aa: CSARDPLTYEQYF; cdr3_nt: TGCAGTGCTAGAGATCCGCTAACCTACGAGCAGTACTTC
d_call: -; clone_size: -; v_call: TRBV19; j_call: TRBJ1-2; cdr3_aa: CASSTPFELYGYTF; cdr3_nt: TGTGCCAGTAGTACCCCGTTTGAGCTCTATGGCTACACCTTC
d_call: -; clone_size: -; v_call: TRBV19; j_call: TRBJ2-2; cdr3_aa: CASSTAGGSGELFF; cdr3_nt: TGTGCCAGTAGTACAGCAGGGGGGTCCGGGGAGCTGTTTTTT
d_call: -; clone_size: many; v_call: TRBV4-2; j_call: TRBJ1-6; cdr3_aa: CASSQEKFGPNSPLHF; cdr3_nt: TGTGCCAGCAGCCAAGAAAAGTTCGGTCCTAATTCACCCCTCCACTTT
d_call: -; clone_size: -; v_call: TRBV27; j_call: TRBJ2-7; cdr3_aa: CASSPSIYAGWGQYF; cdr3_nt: TGTGCCAGCAGTCCATCAATATACGCCGGATGGGGCCAGTACTTC
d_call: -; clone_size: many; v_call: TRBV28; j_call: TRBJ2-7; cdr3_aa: CASTRAGDSYEQYF; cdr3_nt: TGTGCCAGCACACGCGCCGGAGATTCCTACGAGCAGTACTTC
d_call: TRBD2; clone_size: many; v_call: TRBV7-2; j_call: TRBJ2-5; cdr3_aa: CASSLELAGRETQYF; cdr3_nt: TGTGCCAGCAGCTTAGAACTAGCGGGGCGGGAGACCCAGTACTTC
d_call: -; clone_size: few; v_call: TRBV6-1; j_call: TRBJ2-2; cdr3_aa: CASGRLTGELFF; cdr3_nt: TGTGCCAGCGGAAGGCTCACCGGGGAGCTGTTTTTT
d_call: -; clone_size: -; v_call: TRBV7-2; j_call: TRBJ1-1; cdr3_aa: CASSNQVQTEAFF; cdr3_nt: TGTGCCAGCAGCAATCAGGTTCAGACTGAAGCTTTCTTT
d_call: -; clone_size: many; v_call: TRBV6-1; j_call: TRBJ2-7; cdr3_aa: CASSEMGSRYYAQYF; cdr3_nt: TGTGCCAGCAGTGAAATGGGGTCCCGCTATTACGCGCAGTACTTC
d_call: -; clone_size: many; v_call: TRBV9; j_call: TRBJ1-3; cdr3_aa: CASSVADSTNPSGNTIYF; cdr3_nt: TGTGCCAGCAGCGTAGCTGACAGTACGAATCCCTCTGGAAACACCATATATTTT
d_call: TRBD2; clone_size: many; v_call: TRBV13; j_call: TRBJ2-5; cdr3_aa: CASSLGLAGIGETQYF; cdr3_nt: TGTGCCAGCAGCTTAGGACTAGCGGGAATTGGAGAGACCCAGTACTTC
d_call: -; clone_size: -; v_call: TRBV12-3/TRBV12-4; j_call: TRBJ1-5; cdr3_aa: CASSLRGGSDQPQHF; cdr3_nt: TGTGCCAGCAGTTTAAGGGGGGGATCCGATCAGCCCCAGCATTTT
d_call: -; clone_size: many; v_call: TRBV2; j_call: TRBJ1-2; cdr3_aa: CASFLQGYYGYTF; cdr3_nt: TGTGCCAGCTTTTTGCAGGGATACTATGGCTACACCTTC
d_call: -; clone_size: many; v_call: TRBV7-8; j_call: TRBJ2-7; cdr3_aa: CASSKRETLSSYEQYF; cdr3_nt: TGTGCCAGCAGCAAAAGGGAAACCCTGAGCTCCTACGAGCAGTACTTC
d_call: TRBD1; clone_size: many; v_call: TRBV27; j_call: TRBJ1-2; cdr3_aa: CASSGDRAGYTF; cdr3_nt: TGTGCCAGCAGTGGGGACAGGGCCGGCTACACCTTC
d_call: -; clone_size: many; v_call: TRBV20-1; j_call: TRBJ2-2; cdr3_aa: CSAREGAGELFF; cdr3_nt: TGCAGTGCTAGAGAGGGAGCCGGGGAGCTGTTTTTT